The present entry profiles one T cell receptor beta chain with its context. Its specificity is not known. Germline V gene lookup returns CDR1 SGHRS and CDR2 YFSETQ. Trimming took off 4 bases at V and 4 bases at J, with 18 bases between the two ends. The CDR3 loop spans 15 amino acids. This entry belongs to a study of T cell responses to AZD1222 COVID-19 vaccine. Broader study findings: Following two doses of AZD1222, Spike-specific TCR breadth and depth rose. Baseline seropositives among AZD1222 recipients totaled only five to seven. Sampled repertoires all dated from after the peak T cell response.

The protocol was immunoSEQ multiplex PCR, while the TCRdb copy is restricted to in-frame clones and leaves out a portion. The data contain 57,000 or so clones, 75% to 90% of them singletons. The clonotype comes from an adult in good health. Sample: peripheral blood, taken on day 0 of MenACWY control vaccination. V gene TRBV5-1 combines with J gene TRBJ2-7; TRBD2 might be the D (6 bases). The CDR3 coding sequence is TGCGCCAGCAGCCTGGGTGATGGAGGGCTATACGAGCAGTACTTC. Translated: CASSLGDGGLYEQYF.